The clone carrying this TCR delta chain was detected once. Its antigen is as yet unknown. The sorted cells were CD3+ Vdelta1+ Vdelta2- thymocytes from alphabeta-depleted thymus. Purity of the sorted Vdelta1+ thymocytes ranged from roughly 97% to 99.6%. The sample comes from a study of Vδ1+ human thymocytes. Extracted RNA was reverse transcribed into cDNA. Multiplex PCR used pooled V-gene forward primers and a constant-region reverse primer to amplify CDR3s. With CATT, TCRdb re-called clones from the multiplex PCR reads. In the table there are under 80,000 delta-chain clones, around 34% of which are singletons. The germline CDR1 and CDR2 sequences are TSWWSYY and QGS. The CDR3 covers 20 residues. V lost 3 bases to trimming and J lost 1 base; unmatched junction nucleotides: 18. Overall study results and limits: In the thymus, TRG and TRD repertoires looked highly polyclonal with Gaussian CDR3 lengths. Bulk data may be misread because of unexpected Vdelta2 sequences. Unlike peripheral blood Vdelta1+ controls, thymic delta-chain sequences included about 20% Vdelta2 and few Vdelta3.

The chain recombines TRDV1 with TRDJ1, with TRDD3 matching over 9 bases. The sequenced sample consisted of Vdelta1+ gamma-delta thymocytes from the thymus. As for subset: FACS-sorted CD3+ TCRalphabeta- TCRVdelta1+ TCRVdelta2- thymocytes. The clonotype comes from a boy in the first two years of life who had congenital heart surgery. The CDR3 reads CALGDPYSYSLGEPTDKLIF. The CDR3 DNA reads TGTGCTCTTGGGGATCCATATTCCTACTCACTGGGGGAGCCCACCGATAAACTCATCTTT.